This T cell receptor (beta chain) was recorded in a study of T cell repertoires in cytomegalovirus infection. TCRdb re-derived calls from the reads in MiXCR, one entry per CDR3 protein. This sample has roughly 100,000 distinct CDR3 sequences, with under 45% found just once. CDR1 and CDR2 (germline): LNHNV, YYDKDF (reference sequence). This CDR3 comprises 17 residues. Between the trimmed V and J ends, which lost 0 bases and 4 bases, there was a span of 16 bases. Turning to this clonotype: Its cognate antigen is unknown.

The genes are TRBV15 and TRBJ1-5; a weak D match, TRBD1 (5 bases). The sequence came from a human donor in good health (CMV status not recorded). Some clones in this sample may be carry-over from other donors' samples. Here the sequenced sample was CD8+ T cells from cultured PBMCs, taken from culture after CMV antigen stimulation. CDR3 amino acids: CATSREPMGGPNQPQHF. The CDR3 DNA reads TGTGCCACCAGCAGAGAGCCCATGGGGGGACCTAATCAGCCCCAGCATTTT.